The source of this T cell receptor (beta chain) is a study of OX40 agonist ivuxolimab in advanced cancers. Study overall: Three patients responded partially, comprising one with hepatocellular carcinoma and two with cutaneous melanoma.

Deletions cut 4 bases from V and 3 bases from J, with 7 bases between. There are 12 residues in the CDR3. The germline V gene has CDR1 SGDLS and CDR2 YYNGEE. The method was immunoSEQ multiplex PCR; TCRdb's version includes in-frame clones alone and lacks a portion of them. The table shows some 73,000 clones, with about 90% occurring only once. Autoimmune disease history or systemic immunosuppression led to patients being barred. At cycle 4 day 1, cycle 7 day 1, and baseline, blood was sampled. This clone was seen only a few times. V gene TRBV9 combines with J gene TRBJ1-1, with D possibly matching TRBD1 (5 bases). This clonotype originated in an adult with an advanced solid tumor such as melanoma, head and neck, liver or kidney cancer. This sample comprised CD4+ or CD8+ T cells sorted from blood, obtained in a trial of the OX40 agonist ivuxolimab. CDR3 in amino acids: CASSLGDTEAFF. For the CDR3, the DNA is TGTGCCAGCAGCCTGGGGGACACTGAAGCTTTCTTT.